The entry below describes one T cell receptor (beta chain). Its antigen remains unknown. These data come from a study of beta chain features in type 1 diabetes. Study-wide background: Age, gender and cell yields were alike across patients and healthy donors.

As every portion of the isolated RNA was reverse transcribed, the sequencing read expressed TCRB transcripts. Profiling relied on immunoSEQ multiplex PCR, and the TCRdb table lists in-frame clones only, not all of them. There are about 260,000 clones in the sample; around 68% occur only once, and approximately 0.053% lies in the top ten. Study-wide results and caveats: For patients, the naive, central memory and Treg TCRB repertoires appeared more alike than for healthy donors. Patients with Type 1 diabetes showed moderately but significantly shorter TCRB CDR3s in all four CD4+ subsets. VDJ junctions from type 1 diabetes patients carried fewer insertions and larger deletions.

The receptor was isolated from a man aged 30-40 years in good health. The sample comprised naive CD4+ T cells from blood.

The CDR3 sequence: CASSAISGRGTDTQYF. The CDR3, as DNA: TGTGCCAGCTCAGCCATTAGCGGGAGAGGCACAGATACGCAGTATTTT. The V gene is TRBV18, the J gene TRBJ2-3, with TRBD2 matching over 9 bases. CDR1 is KGHSH and CDR2 is LQKENI in the germline V gene. V lost 5 bases and J lost 1; bases outside the gene matches: 7. The CDR3 consists of 16 residues. The full variable domain, completed using reference TRBV18 and TRBJ2-3, is NAGVMQNPRHLVRRRGQEARLRCSPMKGHSHVYWYRQLPEEGLKFMVYLQKENIIDESGMPKERFSAEFPKEGPSILRIQQVVRGDSAAYFCASSAISGRGTDTQYFGPGTRLTVL.